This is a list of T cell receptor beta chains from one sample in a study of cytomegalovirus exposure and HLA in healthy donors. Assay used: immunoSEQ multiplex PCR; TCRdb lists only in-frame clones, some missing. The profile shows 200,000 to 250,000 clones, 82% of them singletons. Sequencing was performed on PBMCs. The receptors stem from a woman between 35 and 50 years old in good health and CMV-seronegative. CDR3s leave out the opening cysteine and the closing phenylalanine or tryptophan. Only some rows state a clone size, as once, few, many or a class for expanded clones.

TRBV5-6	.	ASTTQGTSGVTDTQY
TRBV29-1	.	SVEVIQGTDTQY
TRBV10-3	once	AISVLEGREQY
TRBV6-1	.	ASSESRQNTDTQY
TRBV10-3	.	AIRITGDQGGYT
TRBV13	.	GPKGGIRTYEQY
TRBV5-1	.	ASSLEWGRGPEVVSPQH
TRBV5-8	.	ASSRVSEQY
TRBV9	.	ASSVRGLGDEQY
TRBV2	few	ASTFYYEQY
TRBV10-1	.	ASSPGTANERVQY
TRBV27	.	ASSFGTGGYGQY
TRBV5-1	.	ASSFVAENTEAF
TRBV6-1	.	ASSSGGSPQMEQY
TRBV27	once	ASSQGALTDTQY
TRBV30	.	AWSVLSGVDTQY
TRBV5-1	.	ASSLAWAEGYT
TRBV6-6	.	ASSYTSRDRDYEQY
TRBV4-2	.	ASSQDRDGGYGYT
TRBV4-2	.	ASRLAGVRSYNEQF
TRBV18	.	ASSPPNSVTDTQY
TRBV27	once	ASSPFSYEQY
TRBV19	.	ASSIVGLDQPQH
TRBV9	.	ASSGQGQETQY
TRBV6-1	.	ASSSRYREKLF
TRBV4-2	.	ASSQDWGGSYNEQF
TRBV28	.	ASSPGHEQY
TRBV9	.	ASSAGRLAGGPETQY
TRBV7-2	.	ASSPYRTSGREQF
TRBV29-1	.	SAYYGQNNEQF
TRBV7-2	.	ASSLAGTGGNEAF
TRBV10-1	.	ASSEGTANNEKLF
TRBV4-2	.	ASSQATSGYPYEQY
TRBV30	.	AWTLVSGRSNGYT
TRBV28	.	ASSLAGLAYSTDTQY
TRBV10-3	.	AISVVWGGAGTEAF
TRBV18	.	ASSPLDRPSGYT
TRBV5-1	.	ASSPGTGVYNEQF
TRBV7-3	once	ASSLSYGHLSTDTQY
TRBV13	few	ASSSAYEQY
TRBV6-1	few	ASSRELAGGKTQY
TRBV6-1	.	ASQADEQY
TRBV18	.	ASSPSLNEKLF
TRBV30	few	AWSVQADTQY
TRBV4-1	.	ASSQDGTGAKLF
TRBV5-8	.	ASSLTGSNEKLF
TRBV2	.	ASSSGTSLNEQF
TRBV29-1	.	SVEWTERYEQY
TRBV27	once	ASSLQSQAPGANVLT